A selection of T cell receptor beta chains follows, all from one sample in a study of blood T cell repertoires in COVID-19. Sequencing was performed with immunoSEQ multiplex PCR; in TCRdb, only in-frame clones are kept and a portion is missing. In the table there are about 52,000 clones, 85% to 90% of which are singletons. The sample was peripheral blood. The receptors derive from a man of 80 years or more with active or convalescent COVID-19. Each CDR3 is given with its conserved first and last residue. The order of the fields is V gene, D gene, J gene, clone size, CDR3 protein, CDR3 DNA. The D gene is left open where the match is weak. Size is omitted from some rows. Given values are once, few, many or a class for expanded clones.

v_call: TRBV6-5; d_call: -; j_call: TRBJ2-3; clone_size: -; cdr3_aa: CASSYAGDTQYF; cdr3_nt: TGTGCCAGCAGTTACGCGGGGGATACGCAGTATTTT
v_call: TRBV7-8; d_call: -; j_call: TRBJ2-6; clone_size: -; cdr3_aa: CASSPPPSVSGANVLTF; cdr3_nt: TGTGCCAGCAGCCCTCCCCCGTCTGTCTCTGGGGCCAACGTCCTGACTTTC
v_call: TRBV5-4; d_call: TRBD2; j_call: TRBJ2-7; clone_size: -; cdr3_aa: CASSGGTSGNYEQYF; cdr3_nt: TGTGCCAGCAGCGGAGGGACTAGCGGGAACTACGAGCAGTACTTC
v_call: TRBV19; d_call: -; j_call: TRBJ1-2; clone_size: -; cdr3_aa: CASSILLPDTQNYGYTF; cdr3_nt: TGTGCCAGTAGTATTCTTCTTCCGGACACCCAGAACTATGGCTACACCTTC
v_call: TRBV19; d_call: -; j_call: TRBJ1-1; clone_size: -; cdr3_aa: CASSIGRAAFF; cdr3_nt: TGTGCCAGTAGTATCGGTCGAGCGGCTTTCTTT
v_call: TRBV28; d_call: -; j_call: TRBJ2-4; clone_size: -; cdr3_aa: CAKKWRRGKNIQYF; cdr3_nt: TGTGCTAAAAAGTGGCGACGGGGCAAAAACATTCAGTACTTC
v_call: TRBV6-5; d_call: -; j_call: TRBJ2-2; clone_size: -; cdr3_aa: CASSGTGYTGELFF; cdr3_nt: TGTGCCAGCAGCGGAACAGGGTACACCGGGGAGCTGTTTTTT
v_call: TRBV5-1; d_call: TRBD1; j_call: TRBJ2-5; clone_size: -; cdr3_aa: CASRKTGGGGQETQYF; cdr3_nt: TGCGCCAGCAGAAAAACAGGGGGCGGAGGCCAAGAGACCCAGTACTTC
v_call: TRBV28; d_call: -; j_call: TRBJ1-5; clone_size: -; cdr3_aa: CASSLTGGRQPQHF; cdr3_nt: TGTGCCAGCAGTTTAACGGGGGGGCGTCAGCCCCAGCATTTT
v_call: TRBV12-3/TRBV12-4; d_call: -; j_call: TRBJ1-1; clone_size: -; cdr3_aa: CASSLIGTEAFF; cdr3_nt: TGTGCCAGCAGCCTTATCGGGACTGAAGCTTTCTTT
v_call: TRBV10-3; d_call: -; j_call: TRBJ1-4; clone_size: -; cdr3_aa: CAISRGSDGEKLFF; cdr3_nt: TGTGCCATTTCACGGGGAAGCGATGGCGAAAAACTGTTTTTT
v_call: TRBV7-9; d_call: TRBD1; j_call: TRBJ2-1; clone_size: -; cdr3_aa: CASSPRTGSYNEQFF; cdr3_nt: TGTGCCAGCAGCCCGAGGACAGGGTCCTACAATGAGCAGTTCTTC
v_call: TRBV2; d_call: -; j_call: TRBJ2-1; clone_size: -; cdr3_aa: CASQALRTYNEQFF; cdr3_nt: TGTGCCAGCCAGGCGCTGCGAACCTACAATGAGCAGTTCTTC
v_call: TRBV25-1; d_call: -; j_call: TRBJ2-5; clone_size: -; cdr3_aa: CASSEVERYQETQYF; cdr3_nt: TGTGCCAGCAGTGAAGTTGAGCGGTACCAAGAGACCCAGTACTTC
v_call: TRBV30; d_call: TRBD1; j_call: TRBJ1-2; clone_size: few; cdr3_aa: CAWSRGQGVNYGYTF; cdr3_nt: TGTGCCTGGAGTAGAGGACAGGGAGTAAACTATGGCTACACCTTC
v_call: TRBV6-6; d_call: -; j_call: TRBJ2-3; clone_size: -; cdr3_aa: CASTYTGGTDTQYF; cdr3_nt: TGTGCCAGCACCTACACCGGGGGCACAGATACGCAGTATTTT
v_call: TRBV28; d_call: -; j_call: TRBJ1-2; clone_size: -; cdr3_aa: CASTVESGPSNYGYTF; cdr3_nt: TGTGCCAGCACGGTCGAAAGCGGACCTTCTAACTATGGCTACACCTTC
v_call: TRBV19; d_call: -; j_call: TRBJ2-1; clone_size: -; cdr3_aa: CASSSAARGSSYNEQFF; cdr3_nt: TGTGCCAGTAGTAGCGCGGCCCGGGGTAGCTCCTACAATGAGCAGTTCTTC
v_call: TRBV6-2/TRBV6-3; d_call: TRBD2; j_call: TRBJ2-1; clone_size: -; cdr3_aa: CASSWSGSGWDEQFF; cdr3_nt: TGTGCCAGCAGTTGGAGCGGGAGTGGATGGGATGAGCAGTTCTTC
v_call: TRBV2; d_call: TRBD1; j_call: TRBJ1-2; clone_size: -; cdr3_aa: CASSTGEDYGYTF; cdr3_nt: TGTGCCAGCAGTACAGGGGAAGATTATGGCTACACCTTC
v_call: TRBV29-1; d_call: TRBD2; j_call: TRBJ2-1; clone_size: -; cdr3_aa: CSVERHRTSGRDDEQFF; cdr3_nt: TGCAGCGTTGAGAGGCATAGGACTAGCGGGAGGGATGATGAGCAGTTCTTC
v_call: TRBV6-2/TRBV6-3; d_call: TRBD2; j_call: TRBJ2-7; clone_size: -; cdr3_aa: CASSWELAGAYEQYF; cdr3_nt: TGTGCCAGCAGCTGGGAACTAGCGGGAGCTTACGAGCAGTACTTC
v_call: TRBV29-1; d_call: -; j_call: TRBJ2-5; clone_size: -; cdr3_aa: CSVDGGLGGQTQYF; cdr3_nt: TGCAGCGTTGATGGCGGGCTTGGCGGGCAGACCCAGTACTTC
v_call: TRBV5-4; d_call: TRBD2; j_call: TRBJ2-2; clone_size: -; cdr3_aa: CASSRSGTSGRTGELFF; cdr3_nt: TGTGCCAGCAGCCGCTCCGGGACTAGCGGGAGAACCGGGGAGCTGTTTTTT
v_call: TRBV6-1; d_call: TRBD1; j_call: TRBJ2-7; clone_size: -; cdr3_aa: CASIEQPGQGPYEQYF; cdr3_nt: TGTGCCAGCATTGAACAACCGGGACAGGGCCCCTACGAGCAGTACTTC
v_call: TRBV4-3; d_call: TRBD1; j_call: TRBJ2-7; clone_size: -; cdr3_aa: CASSQERTGGYEQYF; cdr3_nt: TGCGCCAGCAGCCAAGAAAGGACAGGGGGATACGAGCAGTACTTC
v_call: TRBV18; d_call: -; j_call: TRBJ2-2; clone_size: -; cdr3_aa: CASSGGTENTGELFF; cdr3_nt: TGTGCCAGCTCTGGCGGGACAGAGAACACCGGGGAGCTGTTTTTT
v_call: TRBV19; d_call: TRBD1; j_call: TRBJ1-6; clone_size: -; cdr3_aa: CASRGTGANSPLHF; cdr3_nt: TGTGCCAGCAGAGGGACAGGTGCCAATTCACCCCTCCACTTT
v_call: TRBV30; d_call: TRBD1; j_call: TRBJ1-2; clone_size: -; cdr3_aa: CAWRNPDRDRGGYTF; cdr3_nt: TGTGCCTGGAGGAATCCGGACAGGGATCGGGGTGGCTACACCTTC
v_call: TRBV10-3; d_call: -; j_call: TRBJ1-4; clone_size: -; cdr3_aa: CAISESSDGGEKLFF; cdr3_nt: TGTGCCATCAGTGAGTCCTCGGACGGAGGTGAAAAACTGTTTTTT
v_call: TRBV27; d_call: -; j_call: TRBJ1-2; clone_size: -; cdr3_aa: CASSPLQDSYGYTF; cdr3_nt: TGTGCCAGCAGTCCCCTCCAGGACAGCTATGGCTACACCTTC
v_call: TRBV27; d_call: TRBD1; j_call: TRBJ2-2; clone_size: -; cdr3_aa: CASSRQGPPNTGELFF; cdr3_nt: TGTGCCAGCAGCCGACAGGGGCCCCCGAACACCGGGGAGCTGTTTTTT
v_call: TRBV3-1/TRBV3-2; d_call: TRBD2; j_call: TRBJ2-5; clone_size: -; cdr3_aa: CASSLGLAGGLPKETQYF; cdr3_nt: TGTGCCAGCAGCCTGGGACTAGCGGGAGGTTTACCCAAGGAGACCCAGTACTTC
v_call: TRBV28; d_call: -; j_call: TRBJ2-5; clone_size: -; cdr3_aa: CASRSPRGTRGKETQYF; cdr3_nt: TGTGCCAGCAGATCCCCGAGGGGTACTCGGGGGAAAGAGACCCAGTACTTC
v_call: TRBV25-1; d_call: TRBD1; j_call: TRBJ1-4; clone_size: -; cdr3_aa: CASSEWTGYGEKLFF; cdr3_nt: TGTGCCAGCAGTGAATGGACAGGCTACGGGGAAAAACTGTTTTTT
v_call: TRBV3-1/TRBV3-2; d_call: -; j_call: TRBJ1-1; clone_size: -; cdr3_aa: CASSQERTGNTEAFF; cdr3_nt: TGTGCCAGCAGCCAAGAGCGCACAGGAAACACTGAAGCTTTCTTT
v_call: TRBV5-5; d_call: TRBD1; j_call: TRBJ1-2; clone_size: -; cdr3_aa: CASSQGQGSNYGYTF; cdr3_nt: TGTGCCAGCAGCCAGGGACAGGGTTCTAACTATGGCTACACCTTC
v_call: TRBV11-2; d_call: -; j_call: TRBJ2-1; clone_size: -; cdr3_aa: CASSLGVVEAQFF; cdr3_nt: TGTGCCAGCAGCTTAGGGGTAGTAGAGGCGCAGTTCTTC
v_call: TRBV5-1; d_call: TRBD1; j_call: TRBJ1-1; clone_size: -; cdr3_aa: CASSLITGQGTEAFF; cdr3_nt: TGCGCCAGCAGCTTGATTACGGGACAGGGGACTGAAGCTTTCTTT
v_call: TRBV27; d_call: TRBD2; j_call: TRBJ2-3; clone_size: -; cdr3_aa: CASSLRLAGGAEDTQYF; cdr3_nt: TGTGCCAGCAGTTTACGCCTAGCGGGAGGGGCTGAAGATACGCAGTATTTT
v_call: TRBV6-4; d_call: -; j_call: TRBJ1-1; clone_size: -; cdr3_aa: CASSAQTGLNTEAFF; cdr3_nt: TGTGCCAGCAGCGCACAAACAGGCCTGAACACTGAAGCTTTCTTT
v_call: TRBV19; d_call: TRBD1; j_call: TRBJ1-1; clone_size: few; cdr3_aa: CASSKDRLGTEAFF; cdr3_nt: TGTGCCAGTTCTAAGGACAGGTTGGGAACTGAAGCTTTCTTT
v_call: TRBV6-6; d_call: -; j_call: TRBJ2-2; clone_size: -; cdr3_aa: CASSRGASEGELFF; cdr3_nt: TGTGCCAGCAGTCGCGGGGCTAGCGAGGGGGAGCTGTTTTTT
v_call: TRBV15; d_call: -; j_call: TRBJ2-3; clone_size: -; cdr3_aa: CATSREGPRGSTTDTQYF; cdr3_nt: TGTGCCACCAGCAGAGAAGGTCCGCGGGGATCGACTACAGATACGCAGTATTTT
v_call: TRBV19; d_call: TRBD1; j_call: TRBJ2-1; clone_size: -; cdr3_aa: CASSMLTGDGWNEQFF; cdr3_nt: TGTGCCAGTAGTATGCTCACAGGGGATGGTTGGAATGAGCAGTTCTTC
v_call: TRBV6-5; d_call: -; j_call: TRBJ2-6; clone_size: -; cdr3_aa: CASEYSGANVLTF; cdr3_nt: TGTGCCAGTGAGTACTCTGGGGCCAACGTCCTGACTTTC
v_call: TRBV29-1; d_call: TRBD1; j_call: TRBJ2-5; clone_size: -; cdr3_aa: CSVEAGGDRETQYF; cdr3_nt: TGCAGCGTTGAGGCAGGGGGCGATAGGGAGACCCAGTACTTC
v_call: TRBV28; d_call: TRBD2; j_call: TRBJ2-1; clone_size: -; cdr3_aa: CASSDSSGVNNEQFF; cdr3_nt: TGTGCCAGCAGTGATTCTAGCGGGGTGAACAATGAGCAGTTCTTC
v_call: TRBV11-3; d_call: -; j_call: TRBJ1-2; clone_size: -; cdr3_aa: CASSSSPTDGYTF; cdr3_nt: TGTGCCAGCAGCTCGTCGCCTACAGATGGCTACACCTTC
v_call: TRBV6-7; d_call: -; j_call: TRBJ2-4; clone_size: -; cdr3_aa: CASSYLLRGVRAKNIQYF; cdr3_nt: TGTGCCAGCAGTTACTTGCTCAGGGGAGTGAGGGCCAAAAACATTCAGTACTTC
v_call: TRBV27; d_call: TRBD1; j_call: TRBJ1-1; clone_size: -; cdr3_aa: CASSETGAWEAFF; cdr3_nt: TGTGCCAGCAGTGAGACAGGGGCGTGGGAAGCTTTCTTT
v_call: TRBV11-2; d_call: -; j_call: TRBJ2-2; clone_size: -; cdr3_aa: CASRPERLNTGELFF; cdr3_nt: TGTGCCAGCAGACCAGAGAGACTCAACACCGGGGAGCTGTTTTTT
v_call: TRBV13; d_call: -; j_call: TRBJ1-1; clone_size: -; cdr3_aa: CASRGPPGTEAFF; cdr3_nt: TGTGCCAGCAGGGGGCCCCCCGGCACTGAAGCTTTCTTT
v_call: TRBV19; d_call: TRBD2; j_call: TRBJ2-1; clone_size: -; cdr3_aa: CASSNQASGSGDEQFF; cdr3_nt: TGTGCCAGTAGTAATCAGGCTAGCGGGAGCGGCGATGAGCAGTTCTTC